This T cell receptor (beta chain) stems from a study of T cells in Graves' hyperthyroidism and ophthalmopathy. Study-level findings and limits: Also found in blood were most expanded thyroid clonotypes above 0.001.

Authors of the study amplified TCR beta CDR3 regions from RNA transcripts. The HTBI primer set was used in a first-round RT-PCR of the TCR CDR3. MiXCR, run by TCRdb on the multiplex PCR reads, gives a single entry per CDR3 protein. The data contain about 500,000 distinct CDR3 sequences, roughly 17% of them singletons. Active moderate-to-severe ophthalmopathy, Clinical Activity Score at least 3, NOSPECS at least 4, under 3 months' duration. Criteria for exclusion of patients were uncontrolled infection, other autoimmune disease, pregnancy or lactation. This clonotype was seen at least ten times. Its specificity is not known. From germline, CDR1 is SGDLS and CDR2 YYNGEE. Trimming at V came to 2 bases and at J to 5 bases, leaving 6 bases not matched to a gene. This CDR3 contains 15 residues.

The sample comprised blood. The clonotype comes from a woman in her late teens or twenties with Graves' ophthalmopathy. The V gene is TRBV9, the J gene TRBJ2-1; 8 nucleotides line up with TRBD2. CDR3 DNA sequence: TGTGCCAGCAGCGTGAGCGGGAGAAACGACAATGAGCAGTTCTTC. It codes for CASSVSGRNDNEQFF.